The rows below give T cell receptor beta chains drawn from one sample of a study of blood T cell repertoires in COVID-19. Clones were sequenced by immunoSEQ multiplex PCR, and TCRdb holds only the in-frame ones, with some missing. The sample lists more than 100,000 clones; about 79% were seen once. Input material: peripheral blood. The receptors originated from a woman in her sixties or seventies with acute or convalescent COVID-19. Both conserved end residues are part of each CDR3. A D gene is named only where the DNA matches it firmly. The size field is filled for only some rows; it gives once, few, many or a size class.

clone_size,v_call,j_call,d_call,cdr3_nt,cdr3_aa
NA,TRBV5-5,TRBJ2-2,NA,TGTGCCAGCAGCCCCTGGGGAGACGGGGAGCTGTTTTTT,CASSPWGDGELFF
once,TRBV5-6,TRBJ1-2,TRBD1,TGTGCCAGCAGCTTGTATGACAGGGGGCACGGCTATGGCTACACCTTC,CASSLYDRGHGYGYTF
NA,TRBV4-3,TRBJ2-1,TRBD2,TGCGCCAGCAGCCTTGGTTCCGGGACTAGCGCGGATGAGCAGTTCTTC,CASSLGSGTSADEQFF
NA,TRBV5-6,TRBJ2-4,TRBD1,TGTGCCAGCAGCTTGGGGCAGGGGGTTGGCATTCAGTACTTC,CASSLGQGVGIQYF
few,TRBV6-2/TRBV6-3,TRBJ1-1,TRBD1,TGTGCCAGCAGTGCCGACAGGGGCACTGAAGCTTTCTTT,CASSADRGTEAFF
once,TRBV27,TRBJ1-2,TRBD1,TGTGCCAGCAGTTTGAGAGCGCGGGACAGGGGGCTTTATGGCTACACCTTC,CASSLRARDRGLYGYTF
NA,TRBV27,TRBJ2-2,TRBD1,TGTGCCAGCAGTACCGCCGGGACAGGGTCCGGGGAGCTGTTTTTT,CASSTAGTGSGELFF
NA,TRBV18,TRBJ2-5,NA,TGTGCCAGCTCAGTTATTAGCCAAGAGACCCAGTACTTC,CASSVISQETQYF
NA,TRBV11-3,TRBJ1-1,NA,TGTGCCAGCAGCTTAGCGGGTGTCGAAGCTTTCTTT,CASSLAGVEAFF
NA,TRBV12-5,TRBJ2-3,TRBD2,TGTGCTAGTGGGTCCGCGCCGCTAGCGGGGGGTAGTAGGGGCACAGATACGCAGTATTTT,CASGSAPLAGGSRGTDTQYF
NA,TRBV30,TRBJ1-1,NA,TGTGCCTGGACCTCGGGGAGGCCGAGCACTGAAGCTTTCTTT,CAWTSGRPSTEAFF
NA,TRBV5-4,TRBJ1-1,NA,TGTGCCAGCAGCTCAGGACAGTTGAACACTGAAGCTTTCTTT,CASSSGQLNTEAFF
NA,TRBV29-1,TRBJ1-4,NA,TGCAGCGCAACCCAGGGTAATGAAAAACTGTTTTTT,CSATQGNEKLFF
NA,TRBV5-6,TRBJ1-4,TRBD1,TGTGCCAGCAGCTTGGTGACAGGGGCAAGTGAAAAACTGTTTTTT,CASSLVTGASEKLFF
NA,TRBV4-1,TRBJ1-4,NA,TGCGCCAGCAGCCCCTCGACAGTCCTTAATGAAAAACTGTTTTTT,CASSPSTVLNEKLFF
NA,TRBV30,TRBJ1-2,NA,TGTGCCTGGAATAAAAGGGGGAGCCGGTATGGCTACACCTTC,CAWNKRGSRYGYTF
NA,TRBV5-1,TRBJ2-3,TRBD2,TGCGCCAGCAGGCCAGCGGGGGCGGATACGCAGTATTTT,CASRPAGADTQYF
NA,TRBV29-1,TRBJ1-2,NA,TGCAGCGTTGAAGGTTCGGATGGCTACACCTTC,CSVEGSDGYTF
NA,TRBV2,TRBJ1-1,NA,TGTGCCAGCAGTGCCGCGCCAAACACTGAAGCTTTCTTT,CASSAAPNTEAFF
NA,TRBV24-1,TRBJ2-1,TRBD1,TGTGCCACCAGTGATTCCGGGACAGGTATTTACAATGAGCAGTTCTTC,CATSDSGTGIYNEQFF
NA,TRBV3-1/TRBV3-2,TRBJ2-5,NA,TGTGCCAGCAGCCAAGATGGCCTCGGAGGACAAGAGACCCAGTACTTC,CASSQDGLGGQETQYF
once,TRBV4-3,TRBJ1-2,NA,TGCGCCAGCAGCCAAGATAAGGAGGGCTACACCTTC,CASSQDKEGYTF
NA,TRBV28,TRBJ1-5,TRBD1,TGTGCCAGCAGTTTATCCCCCCGTACCGGGACAGGGCTCAATCAGCCCCAGCATTTT,CASSLSPRTGTGLNQPQHF
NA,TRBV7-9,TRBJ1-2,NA,TGTGCCAGCAGCTTACAGGGCAGCAACTATGGCTACACCTTC,CASSLQGSNYGYTF
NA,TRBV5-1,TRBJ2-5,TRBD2,TGCGCCAGCAGCTTGCAAACTAGCGGAGAGACCCAGTACTTC,CASSLQTSGETQYF
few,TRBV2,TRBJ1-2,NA,TGTGCCAGCAGTGAAGCGCCGGGGGGAAGCTATGGCTACACCTTC,CASSEAPGGSYGYTF
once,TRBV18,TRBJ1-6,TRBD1,TGTGCCAGCTCACTCAAACCAGGGGGCGCCTCCTATAATTCACCCCTCCACTTT,CASSLKPGGASYNSPLHF
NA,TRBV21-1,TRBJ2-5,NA,TGTGCCAGCAGCAAAAACGGCAGGGCACAAGAGACCCAGTACTTC,CASSKNGRAQETQYF
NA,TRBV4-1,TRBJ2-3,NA,TGCGCCAGCAGCCAAGATAGGACAAACACAGATACGCAGTATTTT,CASSQDRTNTDTQYF
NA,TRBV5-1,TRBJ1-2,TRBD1,TGCGCCAGCAAAATCGAACAGGGGAATGGCTACACCTTC,CASKIEQGNGYTF
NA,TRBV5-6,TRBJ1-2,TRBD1,TGTGCCAGCAGCTTGGTCCGGGACAGATCTAACTATGGCTACACCTTC,CASSLVRDRSNYGYTF
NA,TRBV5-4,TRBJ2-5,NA,TGTGCCAGCAGCTTTAATCAGGGCCTGCATCAAGAGACCCAGTACTTC,CASSFNQGLHQETQYF
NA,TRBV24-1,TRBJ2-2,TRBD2,TGTGCCACCAGTGATGGCACGGGGGGGGACACCGGGGAGCTGTTTTTT,CATSDGTGGDTGELFF
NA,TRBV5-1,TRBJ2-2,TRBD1,TGCGCCAGCAGCCCACTGACAGGGGTCGCGGACACCGGGGAGCTGTTTTTT,CASSPLTGVADTGELFF
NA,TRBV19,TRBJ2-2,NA,TGTGCCAGTAGTGAGCAGGGGAACACCGGGGAGCTGTTTTTT,CASSEQGNTGELFF
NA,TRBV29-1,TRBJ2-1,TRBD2,TGCAGCGTTGGGGCCCCGGGACTAGCGGGGGGGGATGGTGAGCAGTTCTTC,CSVGAPGLAGGDGEQFF
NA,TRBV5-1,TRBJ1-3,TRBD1,TGCGCCAGCAGCCCAGGACAGGCTGGAAACACCATATATTTT,CASSPGQAGNTIYF
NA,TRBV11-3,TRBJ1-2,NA,TGTGCCAGCAGCCGATTACGGGGGGAGTCGAGTGGCTACACCTTC,CASSRLRGESSGYTF
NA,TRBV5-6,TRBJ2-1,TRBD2,TGTGCCAGCAGCACCCGACTAGCCCTCCCCAATGAGCAGTTCTTC,CASSTRLALPNEQFF
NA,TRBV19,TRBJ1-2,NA,TGTGCCAGTAGTTCCTCGGGGAGAAGGGATGGCTACACCTTC,CASSSSGRRDGYTF
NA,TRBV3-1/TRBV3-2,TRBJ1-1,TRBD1,TGTGCCAGCAGCCAAGATTCTTTTGTTGGGACAGGGGGGAGTGCTTTCTTT,CASSQDSFVGTGGSAFF
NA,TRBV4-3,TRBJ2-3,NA,TGCGCCAGCAGCCAAGATTTAGGCAGGGTAGCAGATACGCAGTATTTT,CASSQDLGRVADTQYF
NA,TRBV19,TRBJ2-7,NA,TGTGCCAGTAGTATCACAGGGCCTGGCGAGCAGTACTTC,CASSITGPGEQYF
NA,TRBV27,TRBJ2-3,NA,TGTGCCAGCAGTGGAGCCTCCGATACGCAGTATTTT,CASSGASDTQYF